This entry concerns a single TCR beta chain. Its antigen remains unknown. This sample was included in a study of shared clonotypes between healthy human individuals. Study-level findings and limits: Limitation of the genetic and exposure-history diversity represented came from the few donors.

Sequencing was performed with immunoSEQ multiplex PCR; in TCRdb, only in-frame clones are kept and a portion is missing. The table lists fewer than 700,000 clones, 95% of them singletons. Terminally differentiated effector memory CD45RA+ cells were excluded by CCR7 positive selection of CD45RO-negative cells. CDR1 and CDR2 (germline): LNHDA, SQIVND (reference sequence). This CDR3 contains 14 residues. With V trimmed by 3 bases and J by 11 bases, 11 bases remained unmatched. The J gene is TRBJ1-1, the V gene TRBV19; 8 bases match TRBD1. Sequencing was performed on naive CD8+ T cells sorted from blood. This sequence was found in a woman aged 25-40 years in good health. CDR3 coding DNA: TGTGCCAGTAGTATTGGTGTTCAGGGGGCGGGTGCTTTCTTT. Amino acid sequence: CASSIGVQGAGAFF.